This T cell receptor (beta chain) was identified in a study of blood T cell repertoires in COVID-19. This CDR3 region has 15 residues. V gave up 0 bases and J gave up 5 bases, with 12 bases separating them. CDR1 and CDR2 (germline): SGHKS, YYEKEE (reference sequence). The table lists this clone with a few counts. Profiling relied on immunoSEQ multiplex PCR, and the TCRdb table lists in-frame clones only, not all of them. The data hold a few hundred thousand clones, with 70% to 90% observed a single time. The sequencing sample was made of peripheral blood. This receptor was identified in a woman in her twenties or thirties with active or convalescent COVID-19. The gene calls are TRBV5-5 and TRBJ1-5; D is ambiguous. CDR3 nucleotide sequence: TGTGCCAGCAGCTTGGTGTGGCAGGCTGATCAGCCCCAGCATTTT. Translated, it gives CASSLVWQADQPQHF.